This T cell receptor beta chain was recorded in a study of T cell responses to AZD1222 COVID-19 vaccine. Study at large: Pooled together were second doses at about 4 or about 12 weeks.

Here immunoSEQ multiplex PCR was the method, and the copy in TCRdb shows in-frame clones only, minus some. The table has 200,000 or so clones, 85% to 95% seen once; the top ten hold around 9.3%. The CDR3 is 13 amino acids. V was pared by 6 bases and J by 2 bases, with 10 bases between. The germline V gene encodes CDR1 SGHTA and CDR2 FQGNSA. This clone has only a few counts. Its antigen is currently unknown. Study-level points and caveats: Clonal diversity may have been underestimated in mostly white British donors. Scientists sampled the repertoires only once the peak T cell response had passed. Unmutated regions of variants are reportedly targeted by nearly half of spike-specific TCRs.

The chain carries TRBV7-2 and TRBJ1-1; tentatively, D is TRBD1 (5 bases). The sample consisted of peripheral blood, taken on day 0 of AZD1222 vaccination. The receptor was derived from an adult in good health. The CDR3 bases are TGTGCCAGCAGTTCGGGACGCAACACTGAAGCTTTCTTT. Its translation is CASSSGRNTEAFF.